One and the same sample provided the 5 T cell receptor beta chains below, sequenced in a study of blood T cell repertoires in COVID-19. Profiling relied on immunoSEQ multiplex PCR, and the TCRdb table lists in-frame clones only, not all of them. Here the sample spans some 450,000 clones, 88% being singletons. Sequencing used peripheral blood. The receptors were sampled from a woman in her fifties or sixties with COVID-19, enrolled during active disease.

The rearrangement links TRBV30 to TRBJ1-6, with TRBD1 matching 7 bases. Per the germline V gene, CDR1 is GTSNPN and CDR2 is SVGIG (reference sequence). The CDR3 is 14 residues long. V trimming: 0 bases; J trimming: 13 bases; junction bases outside the gene matches: 9. This chain's CDR3 is CAWSVRGTVAPLHF. As DNA, the CDR3 is TGTGCCTGGAGTGTTAGAGGGACAGTCGCCCCCCTCCACTTT.

The gene calls are TRBV27 and TRBJ1-5; 7 bases align to TRBD1. The CDR3 covers 16 residues. Trimming removed 5 bases from V and 2 bases from J; junction bases left unmatched: 9. Per the germline V gene, CDR1 is MNHEY and CDR2 is SMNVEV (reference sequence). Here the CDR3 reads CASSLVPQGGNQPQHF. CDR3 DNA: TGTGCCAGCAGTCTAGTCCCGCAGGGGGGCAATCAGCCCCAGCATTTT.

The gene calls are TRBV27 and TRBJ2-5; 11 bases map to TRBD1. CDR1 MNHEY and CDR2 SMNVEV come from the germline V gene (reference sequence). J gave up 6 bases and V 3 bases, and 6 bases lay outside the gene matches. The CDR3 covers 15 residues. The CDR3 protein is CASSFLGQGAKTQYF. The CDR3 DNA reads TGTGCCAGCAGTTTTCTTGGACAGGGGGCGAAGACCCAGTACTTC.

In this sample, this clone turned up a few times. The chain links TRBV7-5 to TRBJ2-2; no DNA check was done on the table's D call, TRBD2. TRBV7-5 is a pseudogene segment. This CDR3 contains 13 residues. The chain's CDR3 is CASSRGKAGELFF. For the CDR3, the DNA is TGTGCCAGCAGCCGGGGGAAAGCCGGGGAGCTGTTTTTT.

This chain joins TRBV10-1 and TRBJ1-1; 8 bases fit TRBD1. The CDR3 totals 13 residues. Germline lookup yields CDR1 WNHNN and CDR2 SYGVQD (reference sequence). With V trimmed by 6 bases and J by 5 bases, 5 bases remained unmatched. The CDR3 region is CASRQGAGTEAFF. The CDR3 DNA reads as TGCGCCAGCAGGCAGGGGGCAGGTACTGAAGCTTTCTTT.